Here is one T cell receptor (beta chain) with its context. The antigen remains unidentified. These data originate in a study of liver allograft versus peripheral blood T cells. As for the study in general: Comparing T cell receptor repertoires in transplanted livers with those in recipients' peripheral blood was part of the design.

Points from the study as a whole: It was reported that the T cell receptor repertoires found inside liver allografts differed from those that were detected in peripheral blood.

TCRdb analysed the reads with MiXCR anew, one entry per CDR3 protein. The sample shows about 8,300 distinct CDR3 sequences, 19% of them seen only once. V shed 5 bases and J shed 4 bases, with 10 bases lying between them. In germline, CDR1 is SGHKS, CDR2 YYEKEE (reference sequence). This CDR3 contains 13 residues. The chain uses TRBV5-5 and TRBJ1-5; D not certain. This sequence originates from a human patient who had a liver transplant. Some of the T cells might come from the graft donor. For the CDR3, the DNA is TGTGCCAGCAGTTCCGACTGGAATCAGCCCCAGCATTTT. It specifies CASSSDWNQPQHF.